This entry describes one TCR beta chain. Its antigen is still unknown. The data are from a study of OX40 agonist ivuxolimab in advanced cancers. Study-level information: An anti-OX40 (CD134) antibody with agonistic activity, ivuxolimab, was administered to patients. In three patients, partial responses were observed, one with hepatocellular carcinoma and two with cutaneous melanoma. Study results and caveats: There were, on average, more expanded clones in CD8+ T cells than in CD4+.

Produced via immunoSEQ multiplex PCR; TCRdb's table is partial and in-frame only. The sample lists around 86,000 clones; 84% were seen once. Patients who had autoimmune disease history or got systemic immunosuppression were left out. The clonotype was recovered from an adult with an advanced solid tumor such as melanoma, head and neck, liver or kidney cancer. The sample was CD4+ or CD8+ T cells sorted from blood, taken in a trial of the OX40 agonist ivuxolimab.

The CDR3 spells CSVEVWDPPRETQYF. Here the CDR3 DNA reads TGCAGCGTTGAAGTTTGGGATCCCCCCAGGGAGACCCAGTACTTC. This sequence joins TRBV29-1 and TRBJ2-5; D call uncertain. There are 15 residues in the CDR3. Between the trimmed V and J ends, which lost 1 base and 5 bases, there was a span of 17 bases. Germline assignment: CDR1 SQVTM and CDR2 ANQGSEA.